These T cell receptor beta chains were read from a single sample in a study of long-term antiretroviral therapy in people with HIV. Assay: immunoSEQ multiplex PCR; the TCRdb copy retains only in-frame clones and omits some. The data show roughly 25,000 clones, roughly 80% seen once. Material: unsorted PBMCs, obtained 1.1 years before starting antiretroviral therapy. Source of these receptors: a woman in her thirties with HIV. Both conserved end residues are part of each CDR3. D genes are given only for firm matches. Clone size is given for some rows only: seen once, a few or many times, or a class if the clone is expanded.

>-|TRBV7-8|-|TRBJ1-1
TGTGCCAGCTTCTCTTGGGGACAACTACGTGAAGCTTTCTTT
CASFSWGQLREAFF
>-|TRBV4-1|few|TRBJ1-5
TGCGCCAGCAGCCAAGATGAAGGGCCGGACAATCAGCCCCAGCATTTT
CASSQDEGPDNQPQHF
>-|TRBV19|few|TRBJ1-1
TGTGCCAGTAGTCCCCCGGGGACTGAAGCTTTCTTT
CASSPPGTEAFF
>-|TRBV29-1|-|TRBJ1-1
TGCAGCGTTAAGGGGGGCACTGAAGCTTTCTTT
CSVKGGTEAFF
>TRBD1|TRBV5-1|-|TRBJ2-3
TGCGCCAGCAGCACCGGACAGGGAAGCACAGATACGCAGTATTTT
CASSTGQGSTDTQYF
>TRBD1|TRBV29-1|-|TRBJ2-3
TGCAGCGTTGAAGGGGGGACAGCAACAGATACGCAGTATTTT
CSVEGGTATDTQYF
>-|TRBV5-1|-|TRBJ1-1
TGCGCCAGCAGCCTACGCGGAGGACAGAACACTGAAGCTTTCTTT
CASSLRGGQNTEAFF
>-|TRBV9|few|TRBJ2-7
TGTGCCAGCAGCGTAGAGGAGTGGTGCTGCGAGCAGTACTTC
CASSVEEWCCEQYF
>-|TRBV9|-|TRBJ1-2
TGTGCCAGCAGCGTAGATCTGGCAGGAGGGGTTTTGGGCTATGGCTACACCTTC
CASSVDLAGGVLGYGYTF
>-|TRBV5-5|once|TRBJ1-4
TGTGCCAGCAGCTTGGTGGCAGTCGAAAAACTGTTTTTT
CASSLVAVEKLFF
>-|TRBV5-6|-|TRBJ1-5
TGTGCCAGCAGCTTGGGAGCAAGCGATCAGCCCCAGCATTTT
CASSLGASDQPQHF
>-|TRBV5-4|-|TRBJ2-5
TGTGCCGGAAGCCGGGGAGGAGGAGTTGACCAAGAGACCCAGTACTTC
CAGSRGGGVDQETQYF
>TRBD1|TRBV4-1|few|TRBJ1-5
TGCGCCAGCAGCCGCATCCAGGGGGCTCAAAGCAATCAGCCCCAGCATTTT
CASSRIQGAQSNQPQHF
>-|TRBV29-1|-|TRBJ2-1
TGCAGCGTTGAAGATAGTAAGGCGATCTACAATGAGCAGTTCTTC
CSVEDSKAIYNEQFF
>-|TRBV5-5|once|TRBJ2-3
TGTGCCAGCAGCCCGGACAGCCACACAGATACGCAGTATTTT
CASSPDSHTDTQYF
>-|TRBV4-1|-|TRBJ1-1
TGCGCCAGCAGCCCAAATAGAGGGAACACTGAAGCTTTCTTT
CASSPNRGNTEAFF
>TRBD2|TRBV19|-|TRBJ2-2
TGTGCCAGTAGGCTTGTATACGGGGGAGGGAAAACCGGGGAGCTGTTTTTT
CASRLVYGGGKTGELFF
>TRBD1|TRBV6-1|-|TRBJ1-2
TGTGCCAGCGGGCTACCGGGACAGCTATATGGCTACACCTTC
CASGLPGQLYGYTF
>TRBD2|TRBV2|-|TRBJ2-3
TGTGCCAGCGCGGGGGGCACAGATACGCAGTATTTT
CASAGGTDTQYF
>-|TRBV10-3|-|TRBJ1-5
TGTGCCATCAGCGACAGAGCGAATGCAAATAGCAATCAGCCCCAGCATTTT
CAISDRANANSNQPQHF
>-|TRBV5-1|-|TRBJ1-2
TGCGCCAGCAGCTTGGGGTCTGGGTCGTGGGACCATGGCTACACCTTC
CASSLGSGSWDHGYTF
>-|TRBV30|-|TRBJ2-2
TGTGCCTGGATCGAATCCTCTAAGCGGAGCACCGGGGAGCTGTTTTTT
CAWIESSKRSTGELFF
>TRBD2|TRBV15|few|TRBJ2-7
TGTGCCACCGGGAGGGTATCCTACGAGCAGTACTTC
CATGRVSYEQYF
>-|TRBV27|-|TRBJ2-3
TGTGCCAGCATCGAGGGGGGCGGTACAGATACGCAGTATTTT
CASIEGGGTDTQYF
>-|TRBV18|few|TRBJ2-4
TGTGCCAGCTCAAATGCCGGGGGAATAGCCAAAAACATTCAGTACTTC
CASSNAGGIAKNIQYF
>-|TRBV5-1|once|TRBJ1-1
TGCGCCAGCAGCTTATCGGGGCAGAACACTGAAGCTTTCTTT
CASSLSGQNTEAFF
>TRBD1|TRBV5-1|-|TRBJ1-4
TGCGCCAGCAGCTCCGGACAGGGGGGGGAAAAACTGTTTTTT
CASSSGQGGEKLFF
>-|TRBV6-6|-|TRBJ1-6
TGTGCCAGCAGTCTAAATCCAGAGAATAATTCACCCCTCCACTTT
CASSLNPENNSPLHF
>TRBD2|TRBV5-1|-|TRBJ2-5
TGCGCCAGCAGCGTGTTAGCGGGAAATCAAGAGACCCAGTACTTC
CASSVLAGNQETQYF
>-|TRBV10-3|-|TRBJ1-1
TGTGCCACATCGGGGGGGGGCACTGAAGCTTTCTTT
CATSGGGTEAFF
>TRBD1|TRBV13|-|TRBJ1-1
TGTGCCAGCAGCTTAGGCCCAGGGGGCTACACTGAAGCTTTCTTT
CASSLGPGGYTEAFF
>TRBD1|TRBV27|-|TRBJ2-6
TGTGCCAGCACCTCTGGACAGGGAACCCCTGGGGCCAACGTCCTGACTTTC
CASTSGQGTPGANVLTF
>-|TRBV19|-|TRBJ1-3
TGTGCCAGTAGTATAAGCCGCGTGCGAGGGGACACCATATATTTT
CASSISRVRGDTIYF